This TCR beta chain originates from a study of blood T cell repertoires in COVID-19. About the research overall: PBMCs, B-cell-depleted T cells, or T cells were the source of the cDNA or gDNA that made up the material.

The CDR3 consists of 17 residues. As handled by the study authors: Reference gene primer amplification in the assay estimated nucleated cell counts. Using immunoSEQ multiplex PCR, the repertoire was profiled, and TCRdb retains in-frame clones only, with some absent. The DNA gave D and trimming, while V, J and clone size come from that table. The table includes tens of thousands of clones, around three quarters detected once. The sequenced sample was peripheral blood. This rearrangement joins TRBV1 to TRBJ2-5; the table's D call, TRBD2, has no DNA check behind it. TRBV1 is annotated as a pseudogene. This clonotype was sampled from a human donor in a cohort sampled during active COVID-19. In nucleotides, the CDR3 is TGCACCAGCAGCCAAGATTTGACTAGCGGGAGCCAAGAGACCCAGTACTTC. Its protein product is CTSSQDLTSGSQETQYF.